One T cell receptor (beta chain) is described in this entry. Its antigen is not known. This entry belongs to a study of human CD8 memory T cell subsets. Making the TCR beta libraries relied on UMI-labeled 5' RACE. TCRdb re-called the 5' RACE reads, yielding one record per CDR3 amino acid sequence without DNA. Found here are approximately 5,700 distinct CDR3 sequences; the top ten clones hold 15% to 20%. Germline loops: CDR1 SGHNT, CDR2 YYREEE (reference sequence). CDR3 length: 13 amino acids. General study findings and limits: Precursor exhausted and stem-like memory T cell repertoires shared minimal overlap.

From duplicate vials of roughly 160,000 sorted CD8+ T cells per subset, RNA was isolated. The chain is built from TRBV5-4 and TRBJ1-1; TCRdb's D call, TRBD1, is unchecked because there is no DNA. This clonotype was obtained from a human donor in good health. Sequenced input: CD8+ T cells from PBMCs. This CDR3 is CASMTGGAPEAFF.